The source of this TCR beta chain is a study of T cells after yellow fever vaccination. Broader study findings: A weaker but faster secondary response was observed, peaking on day 5 versus 15. Sorted repertoires could include abundant contaminating clonotypes from bulk cells. Post-booster reappearance was seen for most primary-vaccination clones (around 96% CD4, about 90% CD8).

The table lists this clonotype with many counts. Its cognate antigen is unknown. The junction differs from germline at one of its ends, possibly a read error. This CDR3 has 15 amino acids. Germline V gives CDR1 MNHEY, CDR2 SVGAGI. As TCR cDNA was made by 5'RACE template switching, a universal primer site and UMIs were added. TCRdb passed the 5' RACE reads through MiXCR, listing each CDR3 protein once. Of about 47,000 distinct CDR3 sequences in the sample, roughly 7.3% were seen once. The chain employs TRBV6-5 and TRBJ2-1, with 7 bases lining up with TRBD2. The sample was CD8+ T cells sorted from PBMCs, taken roughly 15 days after the first yellow fever vaccination. The receptor was isolated from a man in his late teens or twenties who received the YFV17D yellow fever vaccine. CDR3 protein: CASSDSSGPYNEQFF. DNA of the CDR3: TGTGCCAGCAGTGACTCTAGCGGACCTTACAATGAGCAGTTCTTC.